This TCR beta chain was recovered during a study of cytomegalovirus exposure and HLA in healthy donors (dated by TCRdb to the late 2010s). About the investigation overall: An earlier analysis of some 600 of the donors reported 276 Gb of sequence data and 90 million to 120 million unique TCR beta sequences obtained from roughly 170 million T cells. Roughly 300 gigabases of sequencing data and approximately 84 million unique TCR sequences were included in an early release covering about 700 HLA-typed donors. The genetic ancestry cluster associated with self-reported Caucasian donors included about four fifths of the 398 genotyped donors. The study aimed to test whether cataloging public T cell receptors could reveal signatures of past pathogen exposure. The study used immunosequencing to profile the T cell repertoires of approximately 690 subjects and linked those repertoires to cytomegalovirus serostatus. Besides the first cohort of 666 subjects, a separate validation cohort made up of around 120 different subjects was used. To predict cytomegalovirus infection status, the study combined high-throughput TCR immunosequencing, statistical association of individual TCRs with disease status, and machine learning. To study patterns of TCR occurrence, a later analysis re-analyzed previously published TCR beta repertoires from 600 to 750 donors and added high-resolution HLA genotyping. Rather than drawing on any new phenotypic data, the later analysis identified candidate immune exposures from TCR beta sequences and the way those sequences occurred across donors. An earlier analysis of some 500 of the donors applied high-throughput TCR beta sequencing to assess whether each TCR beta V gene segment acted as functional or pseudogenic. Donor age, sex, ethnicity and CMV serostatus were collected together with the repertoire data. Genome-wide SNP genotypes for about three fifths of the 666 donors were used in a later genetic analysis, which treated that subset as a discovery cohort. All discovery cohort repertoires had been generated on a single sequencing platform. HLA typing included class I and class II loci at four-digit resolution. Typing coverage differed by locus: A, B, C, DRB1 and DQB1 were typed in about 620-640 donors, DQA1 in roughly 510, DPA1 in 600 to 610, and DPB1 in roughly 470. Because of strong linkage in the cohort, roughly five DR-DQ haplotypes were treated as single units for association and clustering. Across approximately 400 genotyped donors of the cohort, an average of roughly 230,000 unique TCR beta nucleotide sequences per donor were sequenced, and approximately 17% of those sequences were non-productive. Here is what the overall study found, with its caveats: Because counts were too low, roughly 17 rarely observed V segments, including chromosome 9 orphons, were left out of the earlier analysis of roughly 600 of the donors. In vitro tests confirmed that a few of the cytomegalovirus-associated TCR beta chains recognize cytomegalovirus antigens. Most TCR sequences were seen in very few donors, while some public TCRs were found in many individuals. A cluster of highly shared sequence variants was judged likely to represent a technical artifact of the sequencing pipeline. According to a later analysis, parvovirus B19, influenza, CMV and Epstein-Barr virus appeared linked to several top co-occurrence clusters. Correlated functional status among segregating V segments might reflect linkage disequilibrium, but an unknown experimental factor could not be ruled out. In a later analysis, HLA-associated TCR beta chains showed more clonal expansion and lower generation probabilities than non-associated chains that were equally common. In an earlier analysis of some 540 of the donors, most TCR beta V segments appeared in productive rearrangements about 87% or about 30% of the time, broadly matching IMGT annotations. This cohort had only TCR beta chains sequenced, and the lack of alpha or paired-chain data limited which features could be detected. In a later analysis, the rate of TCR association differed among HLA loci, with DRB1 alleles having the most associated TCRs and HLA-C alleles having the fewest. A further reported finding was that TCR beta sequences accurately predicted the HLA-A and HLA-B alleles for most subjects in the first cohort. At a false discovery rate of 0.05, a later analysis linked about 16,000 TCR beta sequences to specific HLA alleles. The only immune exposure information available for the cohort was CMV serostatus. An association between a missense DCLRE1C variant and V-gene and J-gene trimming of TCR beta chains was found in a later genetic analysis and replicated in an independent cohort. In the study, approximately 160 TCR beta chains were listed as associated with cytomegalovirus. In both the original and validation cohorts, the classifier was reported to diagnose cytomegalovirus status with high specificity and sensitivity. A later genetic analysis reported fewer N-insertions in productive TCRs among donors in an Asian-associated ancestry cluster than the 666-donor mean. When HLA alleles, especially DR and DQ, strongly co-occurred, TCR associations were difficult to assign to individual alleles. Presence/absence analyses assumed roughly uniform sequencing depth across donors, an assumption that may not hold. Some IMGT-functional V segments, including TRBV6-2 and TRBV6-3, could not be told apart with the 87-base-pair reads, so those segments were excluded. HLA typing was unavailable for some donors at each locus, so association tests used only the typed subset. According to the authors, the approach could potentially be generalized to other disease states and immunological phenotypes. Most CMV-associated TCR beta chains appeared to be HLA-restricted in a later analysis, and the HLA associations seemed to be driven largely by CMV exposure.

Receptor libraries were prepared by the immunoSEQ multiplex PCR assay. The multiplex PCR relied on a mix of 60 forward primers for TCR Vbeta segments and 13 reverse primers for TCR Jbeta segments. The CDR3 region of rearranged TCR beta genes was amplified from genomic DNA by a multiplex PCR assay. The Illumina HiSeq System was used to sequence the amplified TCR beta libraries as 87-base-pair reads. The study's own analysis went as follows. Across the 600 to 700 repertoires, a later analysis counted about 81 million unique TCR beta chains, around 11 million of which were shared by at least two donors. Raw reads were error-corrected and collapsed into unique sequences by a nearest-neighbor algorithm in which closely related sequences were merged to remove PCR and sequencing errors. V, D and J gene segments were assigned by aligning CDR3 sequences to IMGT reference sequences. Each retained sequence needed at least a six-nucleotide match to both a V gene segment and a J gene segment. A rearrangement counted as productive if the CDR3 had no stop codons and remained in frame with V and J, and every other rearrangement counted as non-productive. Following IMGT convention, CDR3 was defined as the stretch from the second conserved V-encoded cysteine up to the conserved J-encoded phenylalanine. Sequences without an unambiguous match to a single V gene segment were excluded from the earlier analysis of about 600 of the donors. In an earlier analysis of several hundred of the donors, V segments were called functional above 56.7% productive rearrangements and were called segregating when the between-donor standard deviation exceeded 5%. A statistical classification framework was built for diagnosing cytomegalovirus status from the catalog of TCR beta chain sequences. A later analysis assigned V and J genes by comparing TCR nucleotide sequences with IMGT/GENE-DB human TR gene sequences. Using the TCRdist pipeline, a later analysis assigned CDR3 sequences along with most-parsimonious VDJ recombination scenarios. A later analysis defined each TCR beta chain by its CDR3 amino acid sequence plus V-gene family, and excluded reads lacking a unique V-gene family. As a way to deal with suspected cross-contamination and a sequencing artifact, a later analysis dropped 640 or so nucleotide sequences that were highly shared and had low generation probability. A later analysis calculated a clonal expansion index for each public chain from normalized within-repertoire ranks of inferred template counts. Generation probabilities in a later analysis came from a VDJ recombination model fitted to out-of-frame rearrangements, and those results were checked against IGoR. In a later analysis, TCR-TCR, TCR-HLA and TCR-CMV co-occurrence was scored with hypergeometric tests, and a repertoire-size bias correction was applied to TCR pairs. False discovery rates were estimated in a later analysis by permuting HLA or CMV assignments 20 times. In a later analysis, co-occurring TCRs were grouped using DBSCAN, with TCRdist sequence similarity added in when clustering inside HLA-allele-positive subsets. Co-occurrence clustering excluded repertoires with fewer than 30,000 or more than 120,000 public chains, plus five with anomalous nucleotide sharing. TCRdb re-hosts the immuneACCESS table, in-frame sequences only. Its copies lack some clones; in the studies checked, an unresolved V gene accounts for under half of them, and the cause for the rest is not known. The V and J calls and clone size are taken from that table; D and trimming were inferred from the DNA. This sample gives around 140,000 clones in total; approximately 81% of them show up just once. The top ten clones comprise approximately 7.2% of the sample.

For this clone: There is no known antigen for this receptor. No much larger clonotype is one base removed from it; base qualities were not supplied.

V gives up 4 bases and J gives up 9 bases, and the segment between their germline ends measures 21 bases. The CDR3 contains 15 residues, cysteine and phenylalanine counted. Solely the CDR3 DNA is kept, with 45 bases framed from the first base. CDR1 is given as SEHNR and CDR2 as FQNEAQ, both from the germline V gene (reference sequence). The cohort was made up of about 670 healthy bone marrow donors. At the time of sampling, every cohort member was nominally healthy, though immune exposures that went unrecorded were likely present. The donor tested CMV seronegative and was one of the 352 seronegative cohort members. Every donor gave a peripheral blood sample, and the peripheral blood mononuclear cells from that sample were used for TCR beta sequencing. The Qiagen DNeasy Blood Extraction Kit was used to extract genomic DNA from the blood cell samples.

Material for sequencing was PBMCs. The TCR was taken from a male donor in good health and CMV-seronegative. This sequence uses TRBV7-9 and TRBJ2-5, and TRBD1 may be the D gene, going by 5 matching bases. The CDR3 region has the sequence CASSSTGPQGWAQYF. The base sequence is TGTGCCAGCAGCTCCACCGGGCCGCAGGGTTGGGCCCAGTACTTC.